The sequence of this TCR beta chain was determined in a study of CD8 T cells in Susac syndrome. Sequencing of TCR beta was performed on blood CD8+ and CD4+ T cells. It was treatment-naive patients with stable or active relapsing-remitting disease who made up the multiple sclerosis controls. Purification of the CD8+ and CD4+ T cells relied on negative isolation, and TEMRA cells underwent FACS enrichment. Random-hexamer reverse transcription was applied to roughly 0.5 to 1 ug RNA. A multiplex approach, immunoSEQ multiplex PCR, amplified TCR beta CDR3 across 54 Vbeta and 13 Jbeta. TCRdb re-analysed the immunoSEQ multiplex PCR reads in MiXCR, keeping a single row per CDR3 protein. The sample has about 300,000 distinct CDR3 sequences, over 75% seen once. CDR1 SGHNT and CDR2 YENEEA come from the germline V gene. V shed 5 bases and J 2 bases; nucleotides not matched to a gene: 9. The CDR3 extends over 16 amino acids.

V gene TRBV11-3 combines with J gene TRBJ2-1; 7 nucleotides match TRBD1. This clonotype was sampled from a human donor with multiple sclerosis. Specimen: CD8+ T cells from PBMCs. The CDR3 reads CASSTRTGSPYNEQFF. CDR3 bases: TGTGCCAGCAGCACAAGGACAGGTTCGCCCTACAATGAGCAGTTCTTC.